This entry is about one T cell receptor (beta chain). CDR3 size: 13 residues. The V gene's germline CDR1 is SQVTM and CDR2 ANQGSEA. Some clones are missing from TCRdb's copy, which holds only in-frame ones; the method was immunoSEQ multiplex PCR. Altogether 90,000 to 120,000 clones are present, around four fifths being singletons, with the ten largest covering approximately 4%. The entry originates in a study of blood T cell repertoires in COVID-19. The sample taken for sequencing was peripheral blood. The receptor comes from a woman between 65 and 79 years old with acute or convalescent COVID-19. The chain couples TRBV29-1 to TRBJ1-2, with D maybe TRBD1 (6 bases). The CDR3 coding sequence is TGCAGGGATCCGGACAGCCCGTTCTATGGCTACACCTTC. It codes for CRDPDSPFYGYTF. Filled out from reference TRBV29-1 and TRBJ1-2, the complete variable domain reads SAVISQKPSRDICQRGTSLTIQCQVDSQVTMMFWYRQQPGQSLTLIATANQGSEATYESGFVIDKFPISRPNLTFSTLTVSNMSPEDSSIYLCRDPDSPFYGYTFGSGTRLTVV.